Listed here are 28 T cell receptor beta chains from one sample, sequenced in a study of T cells in Graves' hyperthyroidism and ophthalmopathy (dated by TCRdb to between 2018 and 2020). Libraries were made using multiplex PCR. The run used an Illumina HiSeq 2000. The TCR beta CDR3 regions were amplified from RNA transcripts. The first round of RT-PCR for the TCR CDR3 was performed with the HTBI primer set and the Qiagen OneStep RT-PCR kit. The public reads were quality trimmed at Q25 with fastp and then assembled into clones with MiXCR by TCRdb, keeping productive beta chains. All rows with the same CDR3 protein become a single entry with the most common DNA and genes. This sample has around 500,000 distinct CDR3 sequences in its table, and around 13% of those were observed once. Roughly 14% of the sample lies in the top ten. Sequenced input: blood. These receptor sequences come from a middle-aged woman with Graves' hyperthyroidism.

Many counts were recorded for this clonotype. The chain combines TRBV7-2 with TRBJ1-2; D perhaps matches TRBD1 (5 bases). The germline gives CDR1 SGHTA, CDR2 FQGNSA. V lost 4 bases to trimming and J lost 3 bases, with 9 bases between them. This CDR3 contains 13 residues. This CDR3 reads CASSYAQDYGYTF. In DNA, the CDR3 is TGTGCCAGCAGCTACGCACAGGACTATGGCTACACCTTC.

Points on this clonotype: A read error may explain this, as a much larger clone is one base away. DNA of the CDR3: TGTGCCATCAGTGACTCCGGGACAAGGGGTCAACTGTTTTTT. It encodes CAISDSGTRGQLFF. The chain has TRBV10-3 and TRBJ1-4; D possibly corresponds to TRBD1 (6 bases). Trimming took 3 bases from V and 12 from J, leaving 17 bases between them. This CDR3 has 14 residues. Germline V gene sequence: CDR1 ENHRY, CDR2 SYGVKD.

Many counts were recorded for this clonotype. A junction boundary mismatches the germline segment, possibly from a read error. The V call is TRBV30, the J call TRBJ2-2, with D uncertain. The germline gives CDR1 GTSNPN, CDR2 SVGIG (reference sequence). The CDR3 extends over 11 amino acids. The CDR3 DNA follows: TGTGCCTGGGGTGTGGCAGGGGAGCTGTTTTTT. It codes for CAWGVAGELFF.

As regards this clonotype: In this CDR3 the conserved last residue, phenylalanine or tryptophan, is missing, so a read error is likely. The genes are TRBV7-9 and TRBJ2-1; 7 bases line up with TRBD2. CDR1 SEHNR and CDR2 FQNEAQ come from the germline V gene (reference sequence). V gave up 5 bases and J gave up 8 bases; unmatched junction bases: 9. The CDR3 loop spans 14 amino acids. CDR3 bases: TGTGCCAGCAGCCCCAGGCGGGAGTGGTATGAGCAGTTCGTC. Amino acid sequence: CASSPRREWYEQFV.

This clonotype showed up many times. The V gene is TRBV28, the J gene TRBJ2-7; no reliable D call. Germline V gives CDR1 MDHEN, CDR2 SYDVKM. The CDR3 extends over 15 amino acids. The V end lost 4 bases, the J end lost 2 bases, and 15 bases lay between the germline ends. The CDR3 is CASSSPYPAAYEQYF. In DNA, the CDR3 is TGTGCCAGCAGTTCTCCTTACCCCGCCGCCTACGAGCAGTACTTC.

This clonotype was picked up many times. V usage is TRBV29-1 and J usage is TRBJ2-7; D ambiguous. Trimming left V 4 bases short and J 4 bases short, with 14 bases between. CDR1 SQVTM and CDR2 ANQGSEA come from the germline V gene. CDR3 length: 13 residues. The CDR3: CSVGPLPGYEQYF. The CDR3 nucleotides read TGCAGCGTTGGGCCCCTTCCTGGGTACGAGCAGTACTTC.

This clonotype was seen ten or more times. This chain connects TRBV6-1 to TRBJ1-2; D remains ambiguous. Trimming removed 3 bases from V and 5 bases from J, with 10 bases in between. This CDR3 is 13 amino acids long. Germline V gene data show CDR1 as MNHNS and CDR2 as SASEGT. In DNA form, the CDR3 reads TGTGCCAGCAGTGACTCGGGAAGGTATGGCTACACCTTC. It specifies CASSDSGRYGYTF.

The table lists this clonotype with many counts. The chain couples TRBV6-5 to TRBJ2-5, with D perhaps TRBD1 (5 bases). The CDR3 contains 15 residues. Trimming left V 0 bases short and J 2 bases short, with 10 bases between. The germline V gene encodes CDR1 MNHEY and CDR2 SVGAGI. CDR3 in amino acids: CASSYSYRGQETQYF. DNA of the CDR3: TGTGCCAGCAGTTACTCTTATAGGGGTCAAGAGACCCAGTACTTC.

This chain joins TRBV28 and TRBJ1-1; 12 bases match TRBD1. With V trimmed by 2 bases and J by 4 bases, 5 bases remained unmatched. CDR3 length: 16 amino acids. The germline V gene has CDR1 MDHEN and CDR2 SYDVKM. The chain's CDR3 is CASSLGTGGLGTEAFF. The CDR3 DNA follows: TGTGCCAGCAGTTTAGGGACAGGGGGCTTGGGCACTGAAGCTTTCTTT.

There are a few counts of this clonotype. V gene TRBV7-8 combines with J gene TRBJ2-2; 8 nucleotides agree with TRBD2. The CDR3 extends over 16 amino acids. Per germline, CDR1 SGHVS and CDR2 FQNEAQ. V was clipped by 2 bases and J by 2 bases; unmatched bases: 4. The CDR3 DNA sequence: TGTGCCAGCAGCTTATCGGGAGGGACCAACACCGGGGAGCTGTTTTTT. This codes for CASSLSGGTNTGELFF. The full variable domain, with the rest looked up from reference TRBV7-8 and TRBJ2-2, is GAGVSQSPRYKVAKRGQDVALRCDPISGHVSLFWYQQALGQGPEFLTYFQNEAQLDKSGLPSDRFFAERPEGSVSTLKIQRTQQEDSAVYLCASSLSGGTNTGELFFGEGSRLTVL.

This clonotype has ten or more counts. The chain employs TRBV2 and TRBJ2-5; TRBD1 matches at 8 bases. With V trimmed by 6 bases and J by 1 base, 4 bases remained unmatched. Germline values: CDR1 SNHLY, CDR2 FYNNEI. The CDR3 is 14 amino acids. In nucleotides, the CDR3 is TGTGCCAGCAGAGGGGACAGGAGCCAAGAGACCCAGTACTTC. Its translation: CASRGDRSQETQYF. The full variable domain, completed using reference TRBV2 and TRBJ2-5, is EPEVTQTPSHQVTQMGQEVILRCVPISNHLYFYWYRQILGQKVEFLVSFYNNEISEKSEIFDDQFSVERPDGSNFTLKIRSTKLEDSAMYFCASRGDRSQETQYFGPGTRLLVL.

The chain is built from TRBV20-1 and TRBJ2-7; D remains unclear. Germline V gene lookup returns CDR1 DFQATT and CDR2 SNEGSKA (reference sequence). Trimming left V 6 bases short and J 0 bases short, with 15 bases between. The CDR3 contains 14 residues. CDR3 sequence: CSAPDGISSYEQYF. For the CDR3, the DNA is TGCAGTGCCCCGGACGGTATAAGCTCCTACGAGCAGTACTTC.

The V call is TRBV27, the J call TRBJ1-6, with 8 bases that match TRBD1. The CDR3 totals 15 residues. Germline CDR1 and CDR2: MNHEY and SMNVEV (reference sequence). V lost 7 bases, J lost 5 bases, and 7 bases stayed unmatched. CDR3 nucleotides: TGTGCCAGCACCTGGACAGGGAAAAATAATTCACCCCTCCACTTT. As protein: CASTWTGKNNSPLHF.

This clonotype was picked up many times. The V call is TRBV18, the J call TRBJ2-2, with 9 bases that match TRBD2. Germline assignment: CDR1 KGHSH and CDR2 LQKENI. V trimming: 2 bases; J trimming: 3 bases; junction bases outside the gene matches: 10. CDR3 length equals 18 residues. CDR3 region: CASSPSETSGIYTGELFF. The DNA for the CDR3 is TGTGCCAGCTCACCATCAGAGACTAGCGGAATTTACACCGGGGAGCTGTTTTTT.

This clonotype was counted between two and nine times. V and J are TRBV10-2 and TRBJ1-6; D remains ambiguous. V shed 5 bases and J shed 10 bases, with 15 bases lying between them. This CDR3 contains 14 residues. The V gene's germline CDR1 is WSHSY and CDR2 SAAADI. The CDR3 is CASSSELNVSPLHF. The CDR3 nucleotides are TGCGCCAGCAGTTCAGAATTGAACGTCTCACCCCTCCACTTT.

This clonotype was seen at least ten times. The rearrangement uses TRBV5-1 and TRBJ2-7; the match to TRBD1 covers 7 bases. The CDR3 consists of 16 residues. V shed 3 bases and J 5 bases; nucleotides not matched to a gene: 14. Germline V lookup: CDR1 SGHRS, CDR2 YFSETQ. The chain's CDR3 is CASSWRTGASEDEQYF. The CDR3 DNA reads as TGCGCCAGCAGCTGGCGTACAGGGGCCAGTGAAGACGAGCAGTACTTC.

In its sample, this clonotype was seen many times. The chain combines TRBV12-3 or TRBV12-4 with TRBJ2-7, with 7 bases identical to TRBD2. The CDR3 totals 15 residues. J lost 6 bases, V lost 5 bases, and 13 bases had no gene match. The chain's CDR3 is CASSRDYSTAGEQYF. CDR3 sequence (DNA): TGTGCCAGCAGTCGGGACTACTCCACAGCCGGCGAGCAGTACTTC.

V is TRBV5-1 and J is TRBJ1-2; no clear D. The CDR3 has 15 residues. Trimming stripped 0 bases from V and 8 bases from J, with 17 bases between. Germline-derived CDR1 and CDR2 are SGHRS and YFSETQ. Here the CDR3 reads CASSLDGVLLGGYTF. CDR3 nucleotides: TGCGCCAGCAGCTTGGACGGAGTCCTCTTGGGCGGCTACACCTTC.

This clonotype was seen at least ten times. CDR3 coding DNA: TGCAGTGCTAGGAACCCTAGTTCCTACAATGAGCAGTTCTTC. Translating it yields CSARNPSSYNEQFF. The chain carries TRBV20-1 and TRBJ2-1; D unclear. In germline, CDR1 is DFQATT, CDR2 SNEGSKA (reference sequence). This CDR3 has 14 amino acids. The germline V and J ends were trimmed by 3 bases and 1 base, with 10 bases remaining between them.

The chain has TRBV5-1 and TRBJ2-2; D may be TRBD1 (7 bases). The V end was cut by 5 bases, the J end by 7 bases, with 12 bases between. This CDR3 has 13 residues. Germline CDR1 is SGHRS and CDR2 is YFSETQ. CDR3 amino acids: CASREGAGGELFF. CDR3 nucleotides: TGCGCCAGCAGGGAGGGGGCCGGCGGGGAGCTGTTTTTT. Full variable domain (remainder filled in from reference TRBV5-1 and TRBJ2-2): KAGVTQTPRYLIKTRGQQVTLSCSPISGHRSVSWYQQTPGQGLQFLFEYFSETQRNKGNFPGRFSGRQFSNSRSEMNVSTLELGDSALYLCASREGAGGELFFGEGSRLTVL.

This sequence joins TRBV7-2 and TRBJ2-1, with 10 positions matching TRBD1. Germline V lookup: CDR1 SGHTA, CDR2 FQGNSA. V lost 5 bases and J lost 5; bases outside the gene matches: 3. This CDR3 comprises 14 residues. In nucleotides, the CDR3 is TGTGCCAGCAGCGGAGGGACAGGGGACAATGAGCAGTTCTTC. Protein product: CASSGGTGDNEQFF.

This clonotype was observed at least ten times. This chain uses TRBV28 with TRBJ1-1; D gene uncertain. The germline CDR1 and CDR2 sequences are MDHEN and SYDVKM. The germline V and J ends were trimmed by 6 bases and 6 bases, with 11 bases remaining between them. The CDR3 spans 12 residues. The CDR3 region is CASRQSVAEAFF. The CDR3 coding sequence is TGTGCCAGCAGACAATCCGTTGCTGAAGCTTTCTTT.

The J gene is TRBJ2-3, the V gene TRBV9; maybe TRBD1 (6 bases). CDR1 SGDLS and CDR2 YYNGEE come from the germline V gene. V was shortened by 2 bases and J by 4 bases, with 17 bases between the two germline ends. The CDR3 extends over 16 amino acids. Here the CDR3 DNA reads TGTGCCAGCAGCGTTGGAAACGCACAGGGAGCAGATACGCAGTATTTT. This gives the protein CASSVGNAQGADTQYF.

This clonotype was detected a few times. The J gene is TRBJ2-3, the V gene TRBV27, with D possibly called TRBD1 or TRBD2 (6 bases each). CDR3 length equals 14 residues. Germline V gene sequence: CDR1 MNHEY, CDR2 SMNVEV (reference sequence). V was trimmed by 9 bases and J by 2 bases, leaving 15 bases between them. CDR3 sequence (DNA): TGTGCCAGTAGCGGCAGGGGTTACACAGATACGCAGTATTTT. Protein product: CASSGRGYTDTQYF.

J is TRBJ2-1 and V is TRBV28; maybe TRBD2 (5 bases). V was trimmed by 5 bases and J by 8 bases, leaving 13 bases between them. Germline CDR1 is MDHEN and CDR2 is SYDVKM. CDR3 length: 13 amino acids. The CDR3 loop reads CASSQKLVHEQFF. In nucleotides, the CDR3 is TGTGCCAGCAGTCAGAAACTAGTCCATGAGCAGTTCTTC. The full variable domain, in which reference TRBV28 and TRBJ2-1 provide the parts outside the CDR3, is DVKVTQSSRYLVKRTGEKVFLECVQDMDHENMFWYRQDPGLGLRLIYFSYDVKMKEKGDIPEGYSVSREKKERFSLILESASTNQTSMYLCASSQKLVHEQFFGPGTRLTVL.

This clonotype was counted ten times or more. The V gene is TRBV3-1, the J gene TRBJ2-3; D unclear. The CDR3 covers 14 residues. Germline assignment: CDR1 LGHDT and CDR2 YNNKEL (reference sequence). The germline V and J ends were trimmed by 1 base and 8 bases, with 13 bases remaining between them. The CDR3, as DNA: TGTGCCAGCAGCCAAGGACCGCTAGTAGGTACGCAGTATTTT. The encoded protein is CASSQGPLVGTQYF.

The chain links TRBV28 to TRBJ2-7; possible D gene TRBD2, 5 bases. In germline, CDR1 is MDHEN, CDR2 SYDVKM. This CDR3 spans 12 amino acids. V gave up 1 base and J gave up 7 bases, with 8 bases separating them. The CDR3 reads CASSLSGREQYF. The CDR3 DNA follows: TGTGCCAGCAGTTTATCGGGGAGAGAGCAGTACTTC. Full variable domain (missing parts from reference TRBV28 and TRBJ2-7): DVKVTQSSRYLVKRTGEKVFLECVQDMDHENMFWYRQDPGLGLRLIYFSYDVKMKEKGDIPEGYSVSREKKERFSLILESASTNQTSMYLCASSLSGREQYFGPGTRLTVT.

In its sample, this clonotype was seen a few times. This chain connects TRBV12-3 or TRBV12-4 to TRBJ2-1; 8 bases map to TRBD1. The CDR3 totals 16 residues. The J segment lost 1 base and the V segment lost 4 bases, leaving 6 bases of the junction unmatched. CDR3 sequence: CASSYTGGRSYNEQFF. CDR3 coding DNA: TGTGCCAGCAGTTACACAGGGGGGAGGTCCTACAATGAGCAGTTCTTC.